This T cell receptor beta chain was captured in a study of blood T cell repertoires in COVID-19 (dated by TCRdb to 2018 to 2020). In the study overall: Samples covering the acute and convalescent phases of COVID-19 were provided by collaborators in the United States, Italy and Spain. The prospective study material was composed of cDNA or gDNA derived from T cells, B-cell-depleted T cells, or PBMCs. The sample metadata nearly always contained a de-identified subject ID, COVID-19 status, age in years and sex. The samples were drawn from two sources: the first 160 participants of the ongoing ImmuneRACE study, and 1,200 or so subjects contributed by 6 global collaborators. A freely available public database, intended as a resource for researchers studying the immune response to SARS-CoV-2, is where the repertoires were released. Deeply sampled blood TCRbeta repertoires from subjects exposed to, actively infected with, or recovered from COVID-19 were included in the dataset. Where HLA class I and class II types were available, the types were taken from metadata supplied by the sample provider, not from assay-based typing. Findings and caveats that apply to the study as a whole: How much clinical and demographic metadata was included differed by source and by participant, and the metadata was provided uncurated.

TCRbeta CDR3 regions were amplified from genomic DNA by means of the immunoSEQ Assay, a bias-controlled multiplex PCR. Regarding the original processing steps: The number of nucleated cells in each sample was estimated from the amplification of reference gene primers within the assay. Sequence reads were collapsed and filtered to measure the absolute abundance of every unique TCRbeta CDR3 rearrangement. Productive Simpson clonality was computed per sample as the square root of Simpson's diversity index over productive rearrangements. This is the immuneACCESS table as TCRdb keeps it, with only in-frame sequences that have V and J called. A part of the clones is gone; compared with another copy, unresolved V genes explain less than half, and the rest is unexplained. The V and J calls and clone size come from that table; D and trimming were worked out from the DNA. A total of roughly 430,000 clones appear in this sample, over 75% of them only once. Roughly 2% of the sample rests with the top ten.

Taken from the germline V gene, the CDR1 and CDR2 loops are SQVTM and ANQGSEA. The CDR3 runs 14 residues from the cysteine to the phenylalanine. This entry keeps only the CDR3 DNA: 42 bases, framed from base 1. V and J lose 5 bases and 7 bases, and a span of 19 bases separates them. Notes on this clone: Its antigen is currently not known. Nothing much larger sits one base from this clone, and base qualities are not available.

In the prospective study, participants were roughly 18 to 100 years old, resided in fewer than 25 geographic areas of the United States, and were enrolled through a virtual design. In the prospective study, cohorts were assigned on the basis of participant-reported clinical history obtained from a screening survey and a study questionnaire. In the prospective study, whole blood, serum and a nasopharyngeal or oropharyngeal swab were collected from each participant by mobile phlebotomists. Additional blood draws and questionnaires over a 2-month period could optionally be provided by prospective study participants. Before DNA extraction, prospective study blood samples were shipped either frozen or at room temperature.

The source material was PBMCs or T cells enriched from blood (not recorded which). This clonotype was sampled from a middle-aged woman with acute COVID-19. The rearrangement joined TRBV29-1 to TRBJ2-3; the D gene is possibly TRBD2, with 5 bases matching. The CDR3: CSVCHRDELYTQYF. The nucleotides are TGCAGCGTTTGCCATCGGGATGAGTTGTATACGCAGTATTTT.